This record concerns one T cell receptor (beta chain) sequence. This clonotype was picked up many times. The antigen it binds to is not known. The input lacks base qualities; no much larger clone sits a single base away. These data are taken from a study of CD8 T cells in ankylosing spondylitis (dated by TCRdb to the late 2010s). Background on the whole study: The study profiled T cell receptor beta repertoires in healthy donors and ankylosing spondylitis patients to find disease-linked TCR variants. The whole study cohort included 90 to 120 healthy donors and some 27 ankylosing spondylitis patients. Peripheral blood was sampled, and synovial fluid was also collected from ankylosing spondylitis patients. General conclusions and limits of the study: The disease-linked clones showed a CD8+ phenotype and occurred at relatively low frequencies in peripheral blood. A TCR beta motif made up of several highly homologous amino acid variants appeared to be characteristic of blood from ankylosing spondylitis patients. According to the report, matched synovial fluid samples from ankylosing spondylitis patients were significantly enriched for the disease-linked clones. Some of the motif variants had been reported before in the synovial fluid and blood of reactive arthritis patients, a finding that suggests common disease-initiation mechanisms.

The CDR3 runs 12 residues from the cysteine to the phenylalanine. Only CDR3 DNA is held: 36 bases, read in frame from base 1. CDR1 MNHNY and CDR2 SVGAGI were looked up in the germline V gene (reference sequence). V is clipped by 7 bases and J by 0 bases, and the sequence between their germline boundaries is 7 bases long. The sequencing machine was an Illumina HiSeq 2500. Quantitative 5'-RACE with molecular barcodes was used to prepare TCR beta libraries. The original methods were these. Disease-linked TCR variants were identified with a new computational method built on a probabilistic model of VDJ rearrangement. TCRdb itself trimmed the public reads at Q25 with fastp, ran MiXCR and retained productive beta chains. Every entry covers one CDR3 protein and lists the most common genes and DNA from its rows. The V and J calls and clone size are TCRdb's, not the authors'. For this sample the table gives tens of thousands of distinct CDR3 sequences, of which 7.2% were detected only once. The ten top clones hold roughly 10% of the sample.

This sequence was found in a male donor with ankylosing spondylitis or in good health (not recorded which). The rearrangement joined TRBV6-6 to TRBJ2-7; TRBD2 is perhaps the D gene, given 5 matching bases. The sample was blood, either unsorted or a sorted T cell fraction (not recorded which). The sequenced DNA: TGTGCCAGCACCGGACTCTCCTACGAGCAGTACTTC. Translated, it gives CASTGLSYEQYF.